This section outlines one T cell receptor (beta chain) sequence together with its context. The antigen is unknown. A multiplex PCR was run with 60 Vbeta primers and 13 Jbeta primers. Profiling relied on immunoSEQ multiplex PCR, and the TCRdb table lists in-frame clones only, not all of them. Among some 250,000 clones listed, more than 75% were seen once. The entry originates in a study of cytomegalovirus exposure and HLA in healthy donors. The study, taken as a whole, reports: Analysis was carried out at a later point, and it linked a missense DCLRE1C variant to TCR beta V- and J-gene trimming.

The germline CDR1 and CDR2 sequences are SGDLS and YYNGEE. This CDR3 region has 15 residues. Trimming at V came to 0 bases and at J to 4 bases, leaving 6 bases not matched to a gene. The clonotype comes from a woman aged 40 to 50 in good health and CMV-seropositive. The sequencing input was PBMCs. This chain links TRBV9 with TRBJ1-2, with 7 bases identical to TRBD1. The CDR3 spells CASSVEEGAVYGYTF. The CDR3 DNA sequence: TGTGCCAGCAGCGTAGAGGAGGGGGCAGTCTATGGCTACACCTTC.